The 10 T cell receptor beta chains presented below share a single source sample, sequenced in a study of blood T cell repertoires in COVID-19. The method was immunoSEQ multiplex PCR; TCRdb's version includes in-frame clones alone and lacks a portion of them. The sample has fewer than 300,000 clones; 80% to 85% are singletons. Sequencing was performed on PBMCs or T cells enriched from blood (not recorded which). The origin of the receptors is a man aged 35-49 years who had been exposed to COVID-19.

The chain couples TRBV2 to TRBJ2-3, with 12 bases that match TRBD1. Germline CDR1 is SNHLY and CDR2 is FYNNEI. This CDR3 comprises 16 residues. J was trimmed by 4 bases and V by 1 base; bases with no gene match: 3. CDR3 protein: CASSEEGTGGADTQYF. The CDR3 DNA follows: TGTGCCAGCAGTGAAGAAGGGACAGGGGGCGCAGATACGCAGTATTTT.

This chain links TRBV6-4 with TRBJ2-6, with D uncertain. The CDR3 is 14 residues long. Germline V gene lookup returns CDR1 MRHNA and CDR2 SNTAGT. Trimming pared 6 bases from V and 0 bases from J, leaving 6 bases between. DNA for the CDR3: TGTGCCAGCAGACCCGGCTCTGGGGCCAACGTCCTGACTTTC. Translated: CASRPGSGANVLTF.

The rearrangement links TRBV19 to TRBJ2-7, with 10 positions matching TRBD1. With V trimmed by 1 base and J by 0 bases, 3 bases remained unmatched. In germline, CDR1 is LNHDA, CDR2 SQIVND (reference sequence). This CDR3 is built from 16 residues. This CDR3 is CASSIGGQGSSYEQYF. The CDR3 coding sequence is TGTGCCAGTAGTATAGGGGGACAGGGGTCCTCCTACGAGCAGTACTTC. Drawing the rest from reference TRBV19 and TRBJ2-7, the complete variable domain is DGGITQSPKYLFRKEGQNVTLSCEQNLNHDAMYWYRQDPGQGLRLIYYSQIVNDFQKGDIAEGYSVSREKKESFPLTVTSAQKNPTAFYLCASSIGGQGSSYEQYFGPGTRLTVT.

This clone was counted once. This chain connects TRBV5-1 to TRBJ2-7; D is unclear. Germline V gene data show CDR1 as SGHRS and CDR2 as YFSETQ. Trimming stripped 2 bases from V and 0 bases from J, with 6 bases between. The CDR3 is made up of 13 amino acids. The CDR3, as DNA: TGCGCCAGCAGCTTTTCAGGCTCCTACGAGCAGTACTTC. Its translation: CASSFSGSYEQYF.

V gene TRBV4-1 combines with J gene TRBJ2-2, with 7 bases that match TRBD2. V lost 2 bases, J lost 1 base, and 10 bases stayed unmatched. The CDR3 is made up of 18 amino acids. Looked up from germline, CDR1 is MGHRA and CDR2 is YSYEKL. CDR3 sequence: CASSQLPGGGRNTGELFF. CDR3 DNA: TGCGCCAGCAGCCAATTACCGGGAGGCGGTAGGAACACCGGGGAGCTGTTTTTT.

The CDR3 reads CASSWDRENTEAFF. CDR3 sequence (DNA): TGCGCCAGCAGTTGGGACAGGGAGAACACTGAAGCTTTCTTT. The chain joins TRBV10-1 to TRBJ1-1; 9 positions agree with TRBD1. This CDR3 has 14 residues. CDR1 and CDR2 from the germline V gene are WNHNN and SYGVQD (reference sequence). The V segment lost 5 bases and the J segment 1 base; nucleotides outside the gene matches: 2.

This clone appeared a few times. This sequence joins TRBV6-2 or TRBV6-3 and TRBJ2-3; 10 positions agree with TRBD1. Unmatched junction bases numbered 12, after V lost 6 bases and J lost 6 bases. Per the germline V gene, CDR1 is MNHEY and CDR2 is SVGEGT. The CDR3 totals 16 residues. The DNA for the CDR3 is TGTGCCAGCAGACCTCGGACAGGGGGAAGTTCGGATACGCAGTATTTT. This translates into CASRPRTGGSSDTQYF.

The rearrangement links TRBV3-1 (or the pseudogene TRBV3-2) to TRBJ1-1; D remains unclear. The V gene lost 1 base and the J gene lost 8 bases, with 11 bases spanning the gap. Germline loops: CDR1 LGHDT, CDR2 YNNKEL (reference sequence). The CDR3 is made up of 13 amino acids. The CDR3: CASSQGMAGEAFF. The CDR3 nucleotides read TGTGCCAGCAGCCAAGGAATGGCCGGGGAAGCTTTCTTT.

The chain combines TRBV5-6 with TRBJ1-3, with TRBD1 matching over 9 bases. The CDR3 contains 15 residues. V lost 4 bases to trimming and J lost 9 bases; unmatched junction nucleotides: 11. Germline V lookup: CDR1 SGHDT, CDR2 YYEEEE. The CDR3 DNA sequence: TGTGCCAGCAGCGGAGCCGGGACAGGGCAAAGCACCATATATTTT. It encodes CASSGAGTGQSTIYF.

The chain is built from TRBV5-1 and TRBJ2-7; 7 nucleotides agree with TRBD2. Trimming at V came to 6 bases and at J to 2 bases, leaving 2 bases not matched to a gene. Germline values: CDR1 SGHRS, CDR2 YFSETQ. The CDR3 is 12 residues long. Here the CDR3 DNA reads TGCGCCAGCAAGCGGGGAACCTACGAGCAGTACTTC. It codes for CASKRGTYEQYF.